The rows below give T cell receptor beta chains drawn from one sample of a study of T cells in Graves' hyperthyroidism and ophthalmopathy. TCRdb reprocessed the multiplex PCR reads with MiXCR, giving one entry per CDR3 protein. The table shows over 500,000 distinct CDR3 sequences, with roughly 45% occurring only once. Input material: peripheral blood or thyroid tissue (not recorded which). These receptors all stem from an adult woman with Graves' disease, either hyperthyroidism or ophthalmopathy (not recorded which). CDR3s include the opening cysteine and the closing phenylalanine or tryptophan.

J,V,CDR3
TRBJ2-7,TRBV20-1,CSAREGGYERYF
TRBJ2-7,TRBV2,CASKFGGSYEQYF
TRBJ2-5,TRBV20-1,CSASSDFAGQETQYF
TRBJ2-2,TRBV10-3,CAISEFRVTNTGELFF
TRBJ1-1,TRBV20-1,CSASGTGRSPTEAFF
TRBJ2-6,TRBV10-3,CAISESIAGATGANVLTF
TRBJ2-5,TRBV20-1,CSAFLGGRGETQYF
TRBJ2-7,TRBV20-1,CSARDRRGLDEQYF
TRBJ1-4,TRBV28,CASSALGTVGYEKLFF
TRBJ1-2,TRBV11-2,CASSTGTGLYGYTF
TRBJ1-1,TRBV12-3/TRBV12-4,CASSEGWETEAFF
TRBJ1-5,TRBV19,CASTPGQGRQPQHF
TRBJ1-6,TRBV2,CASRPGTGHSPLHF
TRBJ1-1,TRBV5-1,CASSLLQLNTEAFF
TRBJ1-1,TRBV29-1,CSLEYRVNTEAFF
TRBJ1-1,TRBV29-1,CSVVASDTEAFF
TRBJ1-5,TRBV24-1,CATSDPLGGGNQPQHF
TRBJ1-1,TRBV7-9,CASSQTPRQGTLKNTEAFF
TRBJ1-2,TRBV2,CASIEGGYTF
TRBJ1-1,TRBV15,CATSREQGANTEAFF
TRBJ2-6,TRBV19,CASSLRGFEANVLTF
TRBJ2-5,TRBV20-1,CSARALTSGSLETQYF
TRBJ2-7,TRBV5-1,CASSSSGSGLTYEQYF
TRBJ2-7,TRBV7-9,CASSFDGAQYF
TRBJ1-5,TRBV15,CATSRNRGDSPQHF
NA,TRBV7-2,CASSKTSGSGNEQFF
TRBJ2-7,TRBV10-3,CAISESGRVYEQYF
TRBJ1-1,TRBV20-1,CSARRGGTASAFF
TRBJ2-7,TRBV7-9,CASSSVVNEQYF
TRBJ2-5,TRBV5-1,CASSWNGGTQETQYF
TRBJ1-4,TRBV10-2,CASSQLATNEKLFF
TRBJ2-5,TRBV19,CASSNHDPVQRTQYF
TRBJ2-1,TRBV15,CATSSPGTDNEQFF
TRBJ1-5,TRBV12-3/TRBV12-4,CASSLGGENRQPQHF
TRBJ2-5,TRBV4-1,CASSQLGETQYF
TRBJ2-2,TRBV2,CASSLYTTGTSGTGELFF
TRBJ2-3,TRBV5-1,CASSYTSADTQYF
TRBJ1-5,TRBV7-9,CASSLDPASHQPQHF
TRBJ1-2,TRBV20-1,CSARGLADRTYGYTF
TRBJ2-7,TRBV20-1,CSATSGDYEQYF
TRBJ2-2,TRBV9,CASSAGTGGITGELFF
TRBJ1-2,TRBV10-3,CAISDPGRPRGGYTF